Here is one T cell receptor beta chain with its context. A single base separates this from a much larger clone, so it may be a read error. TCRdb used MiXCR to reprocess the RT-PCR reads, holding one entry per CDR3 protein. This table holds approximately 720,000 distinct CDR3 sequences, over 12% found once. The source is a female donor in good health, serving as a healthy control. The sequencing sample was made of memory CD4+ T cells from blood.

This CDR3 is CASSYPTGARVNEQFF. The CDR3 DNA sequence: TGTGCCAGCAGTTACCCGACTGGGGCGAGGGTGAATGAGCAGTTCTTC. The rearrangement links TRBV6-8 to TRBJ2-1, with D perhaps assigned TRBD1 or TRBD2 (5 bases each). V was pared by 2 bases and J by 7 bases, with 18 bases between. Germline V gene lookup returns CDR1 MNHGY and CDR2 SAAAGT. The CDR3 loop spans 16 amino acids.